This is a list of T cell receptor beta chains from one sample in a study of T cells after somatic rescue of genetic block. Assay used: immunoSEQ multiplex PCR; TCRdb lists only in-frame clones, some missing. Among 70,000 to 95,000 clones listed, over 80% were seen once. The material sequenced was peripheral blood mononuclear cells (PBMCs). These receptor sequences come from a woman between 18 and 29 years old. Both conserved end residues are part of each CDR3. D genes are given only for firm matches. Rows may omit the clone size; those that give it use once, few, many or a size class.

clone_size,j_call,d_call,v_call,cdr3_nt,cdr3_aa
few,TRBJ2-5,TRBD2,TRBV2,TGTGCCACCACAGGGACTAGGGGTGAGACCCAGTACTTC,CATTGTRGETQYF
-,TRBJ1-2,TRBD1,TRBV7-8,TGTGCCAGCAGCCGATTCGAAAGACAGGGACATGGCTACACCTTC,CASSRFERQGHGYTF
few,TRBJ2-7,-,TRBV6-1,TGTGCCAGCGGCCGGGACTTCTCCTACGAGCAGTACTTC,CASGRDFSYEQYF
-,TRBJ1-4,-,TRBV10-3,TGTGCCATCAGCTTAAGGACTAATGAAAAACTGTTTTTT,CAISLRTNEKLFF
-,TRBJ2-3,-,TRBV6-5,TGTGCCAGCAGCACCAGGGCAGGGTGGCCAGATACGCAGTATTTT,CASSTRAGWPDTQYF
-,TRBJ2-7,TRBD1,TRBV23-1,TGCGCCAGCAGTCGGGGACAGGGTATCGACGAGCAGTACTTC,CASSRGQGIDEQYF
-,TRBJ2-5,-,TRBV6-5,TGTGCCAGCAGTTATGGGGGGCGTCGGGGAGAGACCCAGTACTTC,CASSYGGRRGETQYF
-,TRBJ2-3,-,TRBV5-1,TGCGCCAGCAGCTCCCAGCCCGCAGATACGCAGTATTTT,CASSSQPADTQYF
-,TRBJ1-1,-,TRBV27,TGTGCCAGCAGTTTATGGGGAGGGCCCACTGAAGCTTTCTTT,CASSLWGGPTEAFF
-,TRBJ2-1,-,TRBV28,TGTGCCAGCAGTTTAGTGACTAGAGGCGCCGATGAGCAGTTCTTC,CASSLVTRGADEQFF
-,TRBJ1-5,TRBD1,TRBV28,TGTGCCAGCAGCCCGGGACAGGGGGGCAATCAGCCCCAGCATTTT,CASSPGQGGNQPQHF
once,TRBJ1-5,TRBD1,TRBV2,TGTGCCAGCAGTTCGGGACAGGGTAGGAATCAGCCCCAGCATTTT,CASSSGQGRNQPQHF
few,TRBJ1-2,TRBD1,TRBV4-1,TGCGCCAGCAGCCCCGGGACAGCTAACTATGGCTACACCTTC,CASSPGTANYGYTF
once,TRBJ2-3,TRBD1,TRBV5-1,TGCGCCAGCAGCCTACGACAGGGGGACACAGATACGCAGTATTTT,CASSLRQGDTDTQYF
-,TRBJ2-7,-,TRBV21-1,TGTGCCAGCAGCAAATCCAGGACAGGGCGAATGGACGAGCAGTACTTC,CASSKSRTGRMDEQYF
-,TRBJ2-3,-,TRBV28,TGTGCCAGCAGTTTTGGGACTTCCGAGGCAGATACGCAGTATTTT,CASSFGTSEADTQYF
-,TRBJ2-1,TRBD2,TRBV6-4,TGTGCCAGCAGTGACTCGAGCGGGGCCTACCTCTACAATGAGCAGTTCTTC,CASSDSSGAYLYNEQFF
-,TRBJ2-6,-,TRBV6-1,TGTGCCAGCAGCTCGGCCGGGGCCAACGTCCTGACTTTC,CASSSAGANVLTF
once,TRBJ1-1,-,TRBV5-4,TGTGCCAGCAGCAACCAGCCTGCCACGACTTTCTTT,CASSNQPATTFF
-,TRBJ2-1,TRBD2,TRBV14,TGTGCCAGCAGCCCACTAGCGGGATGGAATGAGCAGTTCTTC,CASSPLAGWNEQFF
-,TRBJ1-5,TRBD1,TRBV2,TGTGCCAGCGTCGGACAGGGACTAAGCAATCAGCCCCAGCATTTT,CASVGQGLSNQPQHF
-,TRBJ2-7,TRBD1,TRBV29-1,TGCAGCGTTGGTCCTCGACAGGGGGTCTCCTACGAGCAGTACTTC,CSVGPRQGVSYEQYF
-,TRBJ1-5,-,TRBV27,TGTGCCAGCAGTTTAAATCCAGGGGGCAATCAGCCCCAGCATTTT,CASSLNPGGNQPQHF
-,TRBJ2-7,TRBD2,TRBV13,TGTGCCAGCAGCCCGGGACTAGCGGGAGTCTACGAGCAGTACTTC,CASSPGLAGVYEQYF
-,TRBJ2-3,-,TRBV7-9,TGTGCCAGCAGCTTAGCGTATCGGATTTTGCTGGCAGATACGCAGTATTTT,CASSLAYRILLADTQYF
-,TRBJ1-1,-,TRBV7-9,TGTGCCAGCAGTCTTTACCGGGCGGATGAAGCTTTCTTT,CASSLYRADEAFF
-,TRBJ1-2,-,TRBV2,TGTGCCCCCCAGGAGGGCGTAAACTATGGCTACACCTTC,CAPQEGVNYGYTF
-,TRBJ2-7,-,TRBV7-9,TGTGCCAGCAGCTTAGCTGTCGCGACCGAGCAGTACTTC,CASSLAVATEQYF
-,TRBJ2-6,-,TRBV6-4,TGTGCCAGCAGTGACGAGTCGGGCTCTGGGGCCAACGTCCTGACTTTC,CASSDESGSGANVLTF
-,TRBJ2-1,TRBD2,TRBV9,TGTGCCAGCAGCGGGGGGACTAGCGCCTACAATGAGCAGTTCTTC,CASSGGTSAYNEQFF
-,TRBJ2-5,-,TRBV4-1,TGCGCCAGCAGCCAAGTTGGACAAGAGACCCAGTACTTC,CASSQVGQETQYF